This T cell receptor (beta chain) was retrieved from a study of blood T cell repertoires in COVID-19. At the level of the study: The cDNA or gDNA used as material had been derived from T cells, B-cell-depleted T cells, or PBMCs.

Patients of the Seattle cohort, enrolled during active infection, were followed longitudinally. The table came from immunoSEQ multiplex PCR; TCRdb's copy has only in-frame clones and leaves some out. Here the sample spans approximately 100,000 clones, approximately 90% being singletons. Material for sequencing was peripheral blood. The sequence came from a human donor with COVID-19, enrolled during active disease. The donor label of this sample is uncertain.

The CDR3 DNA is TGTGCCAGCAAGCAGGGATCACCCCTCCACTTT. Translation: CASKQGSPLHF. The J gene is TRBJ1-6, the V gene TRBV6-5, with TRBD1 as a possible D gene (5 bases). Germline V gene lookup returns CDR1 MNHEY and CDR2 SVGAGI. Trimming shortened V by 7 bases and J by 10 bases, and 8 bases separated the two germline ends. The CDR3 has 11 residues.